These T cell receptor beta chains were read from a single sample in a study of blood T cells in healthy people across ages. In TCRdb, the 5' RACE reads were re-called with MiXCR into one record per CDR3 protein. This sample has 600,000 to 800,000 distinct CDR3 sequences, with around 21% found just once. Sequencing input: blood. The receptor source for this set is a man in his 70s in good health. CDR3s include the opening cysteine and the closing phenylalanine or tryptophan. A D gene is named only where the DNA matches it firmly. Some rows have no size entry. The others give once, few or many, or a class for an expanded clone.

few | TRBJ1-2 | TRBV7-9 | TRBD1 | CASSTQGIDGYTF | TGTGCCAGCAGCACACAGGGGATAGATGGCTACACCTTC
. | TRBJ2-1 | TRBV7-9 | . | CASSPGGPIVQFF | TGTGCCAGCAGCCCTGGTGGGCCGATTGTGCAGTTCTTC
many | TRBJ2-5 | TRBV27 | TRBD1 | CASSHRGGETQYF | TGTGCCAGCAGTCACAGGGGTGGGGAGACCCAGTACTTC
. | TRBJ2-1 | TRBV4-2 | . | CASSQPGHENEQFF | TGTGCCAGCAGCCAACCGGGACATGAGAATGAGCAGTTCTTC
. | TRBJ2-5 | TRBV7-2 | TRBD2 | CASSASGTMETQYF | TGTGCCAGCAGCGCTAGCGGGACTATGGAGACCCAGTACTTC
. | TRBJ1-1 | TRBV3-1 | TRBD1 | CASSQTGRPTEAFF | TGTGCCAGCAGTCAGACAGGGCGTCCCACTGAAGCTTTCTTT
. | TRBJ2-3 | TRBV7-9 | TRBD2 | CASTRTSAYRLTGTQYF | TGTGCCAGCACAAGGACTAGCGCCTACAGACTCACAGGTACGCAGTATTTT
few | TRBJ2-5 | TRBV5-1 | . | CASSLDPYPQESTQYF | TGCGCCAGCAGCTTGGACCCCTATCCCCAAGAGAGCACCCAGTACTTC
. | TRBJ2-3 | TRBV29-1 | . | CSVAKASRADTQYF | TGCAGCGTTGCAAAGGCTAGCCGCGCAGATACGCAGTATTTT
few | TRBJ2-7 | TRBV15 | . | CATSRDGTPIYEQYF | TGTGCCACCAGCAGAGACGGGACCCCCATCTACGAGCAGTACTTC
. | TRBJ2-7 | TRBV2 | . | CASSEARGSYEQYF | TGTGCCAGCAGTGAAGCGAGGGGAAGTTACGAGCAGTACTTC
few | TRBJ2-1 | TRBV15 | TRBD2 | CATSGDLAGRGYNEQFF | TGTGCCACCAGCGGAGACCTAGCGGGAAGGGGATACAATGAGCAGTTCTTC
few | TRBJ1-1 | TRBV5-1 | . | CASSLAINTEAFF | TGCGCCAGCAGCTTGGCCATTAACACTGAAGCTTTCTTT
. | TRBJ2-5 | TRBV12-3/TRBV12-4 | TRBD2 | CASSLISSGGETQYF | TGTGCCAGCAGTTTGATTTCTAGCGGAGGAGAGACCCAGTACTTC
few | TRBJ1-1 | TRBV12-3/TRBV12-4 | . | CASSHRGQFEAFF | TGTGCCAGCAGTCACCGAGGACAGTTTGAAGCTTTCTTT
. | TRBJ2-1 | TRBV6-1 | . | CASSERFLDSYNEQFF | TGTGCCAGCAGTGAAAGGTTTTTGGACTCCTACAATGAGCAGTTCTTC
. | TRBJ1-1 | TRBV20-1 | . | CSAPAFGQRNTEAFF | TGCAGTGCTCCCGCCTTCGGACAGCGTAACACTGAAGCTTTCTTT
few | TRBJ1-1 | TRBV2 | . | CASRVGGSTEAFF | TGTGCCAGCAGGGTGGGAGGGTCCACTGAAGCTTTCTTT
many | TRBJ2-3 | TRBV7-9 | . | CASSLGAGPTDTQYF | TGTGCCAGCAGCTTAGGGGCCGGACCAACAGATACGCAGTATTTT
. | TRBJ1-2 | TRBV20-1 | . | CSAREGTSYGYTF | TGCAGTGCTAGAGAGGGGACAAGCTATGGCTACACCTTC
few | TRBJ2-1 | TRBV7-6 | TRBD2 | CASSRAGLAGVSNEQFF | TGTGCCAGCAGCCGGGCAGGGCTAGCGGGAGTTAGCAATGAGCAGTTCTTC
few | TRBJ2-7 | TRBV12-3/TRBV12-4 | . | CASSFDTSSYEQYF | TGTGCCAGCAGTTTTGACACCAGCTCCTACGAGCAGTACTTC
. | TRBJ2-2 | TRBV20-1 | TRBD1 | CSARDPGQGSTGELFF | TGCAGTGCTAGAGACCCGGGACAGGGGAGTACCGGGGAGCTGTTTTTT
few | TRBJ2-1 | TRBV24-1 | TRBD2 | CATSEFLAGGSYEQFF | TGTGCCACCAGTGAATTCCTAGCGGGAGGGAGTTATGAGCAGTTCTTC
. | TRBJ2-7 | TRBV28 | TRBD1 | CAIGTGSSYGQYF | TGTGCCATCGGGACAGGGAGCTCCTACGGGCAGTACTTC
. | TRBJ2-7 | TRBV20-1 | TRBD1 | CSAARGQAGEQYF | TGCAGTGCGGCCCGGGGACAGGCAGGCGAGCAGTACTTC
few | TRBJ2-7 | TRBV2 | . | CASSREVGNSYEQYF | TGTGCCAGCAGCCGAGAAGTAGGAAACTCCTACGAGCAGTACTTC
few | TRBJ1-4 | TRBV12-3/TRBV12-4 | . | CASSSEVGYGEKLFF | TGTGCCAGCAGTTCCGAGGTGGGATATGGGGAAAAACTGTTTTTT
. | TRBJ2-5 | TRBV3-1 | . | CASSRWGSEETQYF | TGTGCCAGCAGCCGTTGGGGATCGGAAGAGACCCAGTACTTC
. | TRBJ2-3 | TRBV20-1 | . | CSNSRGTQYF | TGCAGTAATTCCCGAGGTACGCAGTATTTT
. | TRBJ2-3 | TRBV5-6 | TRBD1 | CASSEQGALTDTQYF | TGTGCCAGCAGCGAACAGGGGGCGCTGACAGATACGCAGTATTTT
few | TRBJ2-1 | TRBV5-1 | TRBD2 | CASRTSEYNEQFF | TGCGCCAGCCGGACTAGCGAATACAATGAGCAGTTCTTC
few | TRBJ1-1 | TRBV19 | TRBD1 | CASINRLQGQGRSRNTEAFF | TGTGCCAGTATAAATCGTCTTCAGGGACAGGGCAGGTCTCGGAACACTGAAGCTTTCTTT
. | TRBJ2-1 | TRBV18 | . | CASSPLGSDEQFF | TGTGCCAGCTCACCATTGGGGAGCGATGAGCAGTTCTTC
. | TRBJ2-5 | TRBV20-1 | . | CSATAGTRVGETQYF | TGCAGTGCTACGGCCGGGACAAGGGTGGGGGAGACCCAGTATTTC
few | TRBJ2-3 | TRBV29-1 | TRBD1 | CSVESTGGTDTQYF | TGCAGCGTTGAATCGACAGGGGGCACAGATACGCAGTATTTT
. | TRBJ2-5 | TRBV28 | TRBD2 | CASSIGLAGVFETQYF | TGTGCCAGCAGTATCGGACTAGCGGGAGTATTTGAGACCCAGTACTTC
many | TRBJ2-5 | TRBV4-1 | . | CASSQDLASLYF | TGCGCCAGCAGCCAAGATCTTGCTTCCCTGTACTTC
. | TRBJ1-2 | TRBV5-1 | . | CASSFDRPPDYGYTF | TGCGCCAGCAGCTTTGACAGGCCGCCTGACTATGGCTACACCTTC
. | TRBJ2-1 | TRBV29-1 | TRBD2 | CSVEWTSGTHSEQFF | TGCAGCGTTGAATGGACTAGCGGGACCCATTCGGAGCAGTTCTTC
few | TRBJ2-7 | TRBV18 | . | CASSPKTGGGEQYF | TGTGCCAGCTCACCAAAGACAGGCGGGGGCGAGCAGTACTTC
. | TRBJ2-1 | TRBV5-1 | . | CASSLDLAASSYNEQFF | TGCGCCAGCAGCTTGGATCTGGCCGCGAGCTCCTACAATGAGCAGTTCTTC
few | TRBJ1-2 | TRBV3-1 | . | CASSQGDYGYTF | TGTGCCAGCAGCCAAGGAGATTATGGCTACACCTTC
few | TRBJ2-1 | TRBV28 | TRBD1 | CASAGTGIYNEQFF | TGTGCCAGCGCCGGGACAGGGATTTACAATGAGCAGTTCTTC
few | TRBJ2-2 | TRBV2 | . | CASSETGANTGELFF | TGTGCCAGCAGTGAGACGGGGGCGAACACCGGGGAGCTGTTTTTT
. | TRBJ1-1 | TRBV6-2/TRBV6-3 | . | CASSYKFREAFF | TGTGCCAGCAGTTACAAGTTTCGTGAAGCTTTCTTT
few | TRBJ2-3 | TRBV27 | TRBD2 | CASSLLASGSGDTQYF | TGTGCCAGCAGTTTATTAGCTAGCGGGAGTGGAGATACGCAGTATTTT
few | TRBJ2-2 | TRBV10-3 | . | CAIKGTGELFF | TGTGCCATCAAGGGCACCGGGGAGCTGTTTTTT
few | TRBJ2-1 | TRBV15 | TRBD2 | CATNRAGDEQFF | TGTGCCACCAATAGAGCGGGAGATGAGCAGTTCTTC
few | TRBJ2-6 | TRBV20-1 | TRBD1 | CSATPGQGVSGANVLTF | TGCAGTGCCACGCCGGGACAGGGAGTTTCTGGGGCCAACGTCCTGACTTTC
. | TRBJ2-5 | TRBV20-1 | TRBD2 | CSAGELGRGVQETQYF | TGCAGTGCCGGAGAACTGGGGCGGGGGGTGCAAGAGACCCAGTACTTC
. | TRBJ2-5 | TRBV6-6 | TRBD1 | CASRRGQGASGETQYF | TGTGCCAGCAGACGCGGACAGGGGGCGTCGGGTGAGACCCAGTACTTC
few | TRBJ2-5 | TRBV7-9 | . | CASSFGAAEQETQYF | TGTGCCAGCAGCTTTGGGGCTGCCGAACAGGAGACCCAGTACTTC
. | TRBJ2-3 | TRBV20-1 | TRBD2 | CSAKREETDTQYF | TGCAGTGCTAAGCGGGAGGAGACAGATACGCAGTATTTT
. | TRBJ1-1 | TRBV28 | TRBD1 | CASSRPGTGNGAEAFF | TGTGCCAGCAGTCGACCCGGGACAGGGAATGGGGCTGAAGCTTTCTTT
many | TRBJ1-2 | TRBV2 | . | CASSGTANYGYTF | TGTGCCAGCAGTGGGACAGCAAACTATGGCTACACCTTC